What follows are 15 T cell receptor beta chains derived from one specimen sequenced in a study of cytomegalovirus exposure and HLA in healthy donors. PCR amplification relied on 60 Vbeta primers (plus 13 Jbeta primers). Produced via immunoSEQ multiplex PCR; TCRdb's table is partial and in-frame only. This table holds around 130,000 clones, approximately 80% found once. The specimen was PBMCs. These receptors all come from a girl aged 2 to 9 in good health and CMV-seronegative.

A single count supports this clone. The rearrangement joins TRBV27 to TRBJ2-2; 11 bases line up with TRBD2. Germline CDR1 and CDR2: MNHEY and SMNVEV (reference sequence). Trimming cost V 2 bases and J 1 base; bases outside gene matches: 6. The CDR3 length is 18 residues. The chain's CDR3 is CASSLSGTSGRNTGELFF. The CDR3 DNA reads TGTGCCAGCAGTTTAAGCGGGACTAGCGGCCGGAACACCGGGGAGCTGTTTTTT.

This clone has a count of ten or more. This chain uses TRBV4-1 with TRBJ2-4; 13 bases map to TRBD2. The CDR3 extends over 16 amino acids. Germline trimming cut 4 bases from V and 5 bases from J; bases unmatched to any gene: 5. Looked up from germline, CDR1 is MGHRA and CDR2 is YSYEKL. The CDR3 nucleotides read TGCGCCAGCAGCCCCCTAGGACTAGCGGGAGAAAACATTCAGTACTTC. This translates into CASSPLGLAGENIQYF.

This chain uses TRBV29-1 with TRBJ1-5, with TRBD1 as a possible D gene (5 bases). With 6 bases removed from V and 0 bases from J, the gap between germline ends came to 12 bases. Per the germline V gene, CDR1 is SQVTM and CDR2 is ANQGSEA. This CDR3 is 14 amino acids long. CDR3 amino acids: CSVGGTDSNQPQHF. The DNA for the CDR3 is TGCAGCGTGGGCGGGACGGATAGCAATCAGCCCCAGCATTTT.

The rearrangement links TRBV2 to TRBJ2-3; TRBD1 might be the D (6 bases). V gave up 6 bases and J gave up 3 bases, with 16 bases separating them. Germline loops: CDR1 SNHLY, CDR2 FYNNEI. The CDR3 consists of 15 residues. This chain's CDR3 is CASRRRDILTDTQYF. The CDR3 region has the DNA TGTGCCAGCAGGCGAAGGGACATATTGACAGATACGCAGTATTTT.

V and J are TRBV27 and TRBJ1-1; D may be TRBD1 (5 bases). The germline V and J ends were trimmed by 1 base and 4 bases, with 7 bases remaining between them. Germline CDR1 is MNHEY and CDR2 is SMNVEV (reference sequence). The CDR3 extends over 13 amino acids. Here the CDR3 DNA reads TGTGCCAGCAGTTTATATAGGGGCACTGAAGCTTTCTTT. Translated: CASSLYRGTEAFF.

V gene TRBV28 combines with J gene TRBJ1-2; D unresolved. CDR3 size: 14 residues. CDR1 MDHEN and CDR2 SYDVKM come from the germline V gene. The germline V and J ends were trimmed by 3 bases and 7 bases, with 15 bases remaining between them. CDR3 in amino acids: CASSLRETGSGYTF. The CDR3 nucleotides read TGTGCCAGCAGTTTGAGGGAGACGGGGTCTGGCTACACCTTC.

The chain recombines TRBV19 with TRBJ2-2; D is unresolved. Germline CDR1 is LNHDA and CDR2 is SQIVND (reference sequence). V was shortened by 6 bases and J by 4 bases, with 12 bases between the two germline ends. This CDR3 is 14 amino acids long. CDR3 residues: CASRTSAFTGELFF. The CDR3 DNA sequence: TGTGCCAGTAGGACCTCAGCGTTCACCGGGGAGCTGTTTTTT.

The genes are TRBV28 and TRBJ2-3; D is perhaps TRBD1 (6 bases). Germline CDR1 MDHEN, CDR2 SYDVKM. Trimming removed 9 bases from V and 2 bases from J, with 15 bases in between. The CDR3 has 14 residues. As DNA, the CDR3 is TGTGCCAGTCGACAGGCCTCTATCACAGATACGCAGTATTTT. This codes for CASRQASITDTQYF.

The rearrangement links TRBV4-3 to TRBJ1-2, with 7 bases identical to TRBD1. CDR3 length: 15 amino acids. Germline V gives CDR1 LGHNA, CDR2 YSLEER. V shed 2 bases, J shed 3 bases, and the junction held 6 bases outside the gene matches. The CDR3 loop reads CASSQQGTVHYGYTF. The CDR3 region has the DNA TGCGCCAGCAGCCAACAGGGGACAGTCCACTATGGCTACACCTTC.

J is TRBJ1-2 and V is TRBV5-8; D not certain. V shed 1 base and J shed 4 bases, with 11 bases lying between them. Germline values: CDR1 SGHTS, CDR2 YDEGEE. This CDR3 comprises 14 residues. CDR3 sequence: CASSLRPGPYGYTF. The CDR3 DNA reads as TGTGCCAGCAGCTTGAGGCCGGGTCCCTATGGCTACACCTTC.

V usage is TRBV5-4 and J usage is TRBJ2-2; the match to TRBD2 covers 7 bases. This CDR3 has 18 amino acids. CDR1 and CDR2 (germline): SGHNT, YYREEE (reference sequence). The V and J ends lost 0 bases and 2 bases, in that order; junction bases with no gene match: 10. In DNA form, the CDR3 reads TGTGCCAGCAGCTTGGCCCTCGGAGCGGGGCCCAACACCGGGGAGCTGTTTTTT. Encoded protein: CASSLALGAGPNTGELFF.

The V call is TRBV4-2, the J call TRBJ1-2; 8 bases align to TRBD1. V lost 0 bases to trimming and J lost 8 bases; unmatched junction nucleotides: 8. Germline V CDR1 and CDR2: LGHNA, YNFKEQ. This CDR3 comprises 15 residues. The CDR3 is CASSQDRGRGGGYTF. The CDR3 DNA reads as TGTGCCAGCAGCCAAGACAGGGGGCGCGGGGGAGGCTACACCTTC.

The rearrangement links TRBV27 to TRBJ2-3; 11 positions agree with TRBD2. Germline values: CDR1 MNHEY, CDR2 SMNVEV (reference sequence). The CDR3 has 15 residues. With 5 bases clipped from V and 6 bases from J, the junction kept 7 bases outside the gene matches. CDR3 sequence: CASSRTSGSLDTQYF. CDR3 sequence (DNA): TGTGCCAGCAGTCGAACTAGCGGGAGTCTGGATACGCAGTATTTT.

This sequence joins TRBV7-6 and TRBJ1-6; D gene ambiguous. There are 14 residues in the CDR3. CDR1 and CDR2 (germline): SGHVS, FNYEAQ. V gave up 1 base and J gave up 11 bases, with 12 bases separating them. In DNA form, the CDR3 reads TGTGCCAGCAGCTTAGACTGGTTACCGACACCCCTCCACTTT. Translated: CASSLDWLPTPLHF.

V is TRBV5-6 and J is TRBJ1-2; TRBD1 matches at 8 bases. The length of the CDR3 is 13 residues. J was trimmed by 11 bases and V by 0 bases; bases with no gene match: 6. In germline, CDR1 is SGHDT, CDR2 YYEEEE. The CDR3 is CASSLDRGTLYTF. CDR3 in DNA: TGTGCCAGCAGCTTGGACAGGGGGACCCTTTACACCTTC.